The 11 T cell receptor beta chains below all came from one sample that was sequenced in a study of a mutant IDH1 vaccine in newly diagnosed glioma. Noted time point: baseline, week 1 (first vaccination visit). Treatment meaning: pre-vaccination baseline after standard-of-care therapy. The table came from immunoSEQ multiplex PCR; TCRdb's copy has only in-frame clones and leaves some out. The repertoire holds approximately 92,000 clones, with about four fifths as singletons. The input for sequencing was PBMCs, taken from a glioma patient treated with radiotherapy, temozolomide or both. The receptors stem from a woman aged 50 to 65 with glioma.

CDR3 sequence: CASSLAGSSSYEQYF. CDR3 nucleotides: TGCGCCAGCAGCCTCGCGGGATCGAGCTCCTACGAGCAGTACTTC. J is TRBJ2-7 and V is TRBV5-1; D may be TRBD2 (6 bases). This CDR3 comprises 15 residues. V was clipped by 4 bases and J by 0 bases, with 14 bases between them. The germline V gene encodes CDR1 SGHRS and CDR2 YFSETQ.

The V call is TRBV29-1, the J call TRBJ1-6; TRBD1 might be the D (6 bases). This CDR3 spans 13 amino acids. Germline V gene lookup returns CDR1 SQVTM and CDR2 ANQGSEA. Trimming shortened V by 5 bases and J by 1 base, and 6 bases separated the two germline ends. The CDR3 spells CSVQGSYNSPLHF. The CDR3 DNA sequence: TGCAGCGTTCAGGGGTCCTATAATTCACCCCTCCACTTT.

This chain connects TRBV28 to TRBJ1-5, with D perhaps TRBD1 (5 bases). The CDR3 has 15 residues. Germline V gene data show CDR1 as MDHEN and CDR2 as SYDVKM. The ends were cut back, 1 base at V and 2 bases at J, with 9 bases in the middle. The CDR3: CASSLSGKGNQPQHF. CDR3 DNA: TGTGCCAGCAGTTTATCAGGGAAGGGCAATCAGCCCCAGCATTTT.

In DNA form, the CDR3 reads TGTGCCAGTAGTATTGGGCAGGGGGTTGCGAACACTGAAGCTTTCTTT. Translation gives CASSIGQGVANTEAFF. The chain combines TRBV19 with TRBJ1-1; 7 bases are a match to TRBD1. The trim removed 3 bases at V and 1 base at J, leaving 8 bases unmatched. The CDR3 totals 16 residues. CDR1 is LNHDA and CDR2 is SQIVND in the germline V gene (reference sequence).

The chain carries TRBV6-4 and TRBJ2-1, with TRBD2 identical over 10 bases. The CDR3 is 15 residues long. V trimming: 2 bases; J trimming: 8 bases; junction bases outside the gene matches: 6. Per germline, CDR1 MRHNA and CDR2 SNTAGT. This CDR3 reads CASSDRAGGPDEQFF. CDR3 coding DNA: TGTGCCAGCAGTGACCGAGCGGGGGGGCCGGATGAGCAGTTCTTC.

The rearrangement uses TRBV6-4 and TRBJ1-2, with unresolved D. The length of the CDR3 is 12 residues. The germline gives CDR1 MRHNA, CDR2 SNTAGT. The V and J ends lost 10 bases and 6 bases respectively, with 15 bases between them. CDR3 sequence: CATIRPINGYTF. The CDR3 DNA follows: TGTGCCACCATCCGTCCTATTAATGGCTACACCTTC.

This sequence joins TRBV19 and TRBJ1-5; 8 bases map to TRBD1. Germline V CDR1 and CDR2: LNHDA, SQIVND (reference sequence). CDR3 size: 13 residues. The V and J ends lost 6 bases and 2 bases, in that order; junction bases with no gene match: 0. CDR3 DNA: TGTGCCAGTAGGGGACAGGGCAATCAGCCCCAGCATTTT. Its translation: CASRGQGNQPQHF.

This clone showed up just a few times. The chain has TRBV10-3 and TRBJ1-4; perhaps TRBD1 as D (5 bases). Trimming pared 8 bases from V and 0 bases from J, leaving 10 bases between. The CDR3 covers 14 residues. The germline gives CDR1 ENHRY, CDR2 SYGVKD. The chain's CDR3 is CAIQGETTNEKLFF. In DNA form, the CDR3 reads TGTGCCATCCAAGGGGAGACAACTAATGAAAAACTGTTTTTT.

The chain is built from TRBV4-2 and TRBJ2-7, with a possible D match to TRBD1 (5 bases). V was cut by 0 bases and J by 1 base, with 19 bases left in between. CDR1 is LGHNA, CDR2 YNFKEQ, per germline. The CDR3 contains 18 residues. This CDR3 reads CASSQDFIAGKTSYEQYF. The CDR3 DNA reads TGTGCCAGCAGCCAAGATTTTATTGCAGGGAAGACTTCCTACGAGCAGTACTTC.

The chain links TRBV11-3 to TRBJ1-1; tentatively, D is TRBD1 (6 bases). Trimming shortened V by 0 bases and J by 5 bases, and 13 bases separated the two germline ends. Per the germline V gene, CDR1 is SGHNT and CDR2 is YENEEA. The CDR3 consists of 15 residues. CDR3 DNA: TGTGCCAGCAGCTTAGAGGGGACAAGGGCGACTGAAGCTTTCTTT. Encoded protein: CASSLEGTRATEAFF.

J is TRBJ1-3 and V is TRBV2; 7 nucleotides agree with TRBD1. Trimming cost V 6 bases and J 4 bases; bases outside gene matches: 9. The CDR3 length is 15 residues. Germline V CDR1 and CDR2: SNHLY, FYNNEI. The CDR3 here is CASRQGDASGNTIYF. For the CDR3, the DNA is TGTGCCAGCAGGCAGGGGGACGCGTCGGGAAACACCATATATTTT.